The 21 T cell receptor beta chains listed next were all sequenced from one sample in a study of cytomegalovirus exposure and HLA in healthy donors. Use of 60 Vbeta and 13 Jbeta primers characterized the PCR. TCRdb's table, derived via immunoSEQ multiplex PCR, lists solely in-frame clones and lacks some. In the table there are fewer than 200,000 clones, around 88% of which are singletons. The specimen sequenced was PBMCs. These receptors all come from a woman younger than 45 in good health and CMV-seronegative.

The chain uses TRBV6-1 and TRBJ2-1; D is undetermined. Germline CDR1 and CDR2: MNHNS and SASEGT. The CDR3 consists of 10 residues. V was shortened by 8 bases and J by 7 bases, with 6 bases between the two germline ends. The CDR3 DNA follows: TGTGCCAGCTTTAGAAATGAGCAGTTCTTC. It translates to CASFRNEQFF.

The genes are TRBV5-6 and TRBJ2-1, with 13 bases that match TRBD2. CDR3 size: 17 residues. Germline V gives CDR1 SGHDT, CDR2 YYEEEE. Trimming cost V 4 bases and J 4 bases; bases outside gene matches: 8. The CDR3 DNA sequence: TGTGCCAGCAGCACAGGACTAGCGGGAGCAAGGTACAATGAGCAGTTCTTC. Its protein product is CASSTGLAGARYNEQFF.

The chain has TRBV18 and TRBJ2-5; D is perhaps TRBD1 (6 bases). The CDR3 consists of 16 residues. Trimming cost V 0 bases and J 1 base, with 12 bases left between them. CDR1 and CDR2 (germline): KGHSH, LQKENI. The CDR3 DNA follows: TGTGCCAGCTCACCACCGGGGCGGACAGTCCAAGAGACCCAGTACTTC. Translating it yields CASSPPGRTVQETQYF.

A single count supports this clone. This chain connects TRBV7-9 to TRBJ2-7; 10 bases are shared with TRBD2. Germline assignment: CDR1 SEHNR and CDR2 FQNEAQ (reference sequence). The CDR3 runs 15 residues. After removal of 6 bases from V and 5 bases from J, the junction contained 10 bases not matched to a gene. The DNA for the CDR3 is TGTGCCAGCAGACATAAAGCGGGAGGGCCGCACGAGCAGTACTTC. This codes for CASRHKAGGPHEQYF.

Written as DNA, the CDR3 is TGCGCCAGCAGCCACCCCCCCACGGGACAGGGAAGCAATCAGCCCCAGCATTTT. Translated, it gives CASSHPPTGQGSNQPQHF. This rearrangement joins TRBV4-3 to TRBJ1-5, with 9 positions matching TRBD1. The CDR3 covers 18 residues. The V and J ends lost 3 bases and 1 base, in that order; junction bases with no gene match: 10. Germline values: CDR1 LGHNA, CDR2 YSLEER.

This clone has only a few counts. CDR3: CASSLRLGGDEQYF. For the CDR3, the DNA is TGTGCCAGCAGCTTACGCTTAGGAGGCGACGAGCAGTACTTC. The J gene is TRBJ2-7, the V gene TRBV5-6; tentatively, D is TRBD2 (5 bases). This CDR3 has 14 amino acids. The V end was cut by 2 bases, the J end by 5 bases, with 14 bases between. CDR1 and CDR2 (germline): SGHDT, YYEEEE.

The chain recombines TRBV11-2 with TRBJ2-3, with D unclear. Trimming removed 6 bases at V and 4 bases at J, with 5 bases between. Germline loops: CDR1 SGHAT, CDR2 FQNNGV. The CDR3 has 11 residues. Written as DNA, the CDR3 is TGTGCCAGCAGAGCATCAGATACGCAGTATTTT. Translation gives CASRASDTQYF. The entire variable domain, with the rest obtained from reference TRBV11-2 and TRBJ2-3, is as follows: EAGVAQSPRYKIIEKRQSVAFWCNPISGHATLYWYQQILGQGPKLLIQFQNNGVVDDSQLPKDRFSAERLKGVDSTLKIQPAKLEDSAVYLCASRASDTQYFGPGTRLTVL.

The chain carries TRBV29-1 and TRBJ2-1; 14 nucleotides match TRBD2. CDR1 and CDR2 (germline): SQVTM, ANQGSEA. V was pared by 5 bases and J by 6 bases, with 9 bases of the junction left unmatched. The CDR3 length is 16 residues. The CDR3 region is CSVIGTSGRASNEQFF. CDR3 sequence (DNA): TGCAGCGTTATAGGGACTAGCGGGAGAGCAAGCAATGAGCAGTTCTTC.

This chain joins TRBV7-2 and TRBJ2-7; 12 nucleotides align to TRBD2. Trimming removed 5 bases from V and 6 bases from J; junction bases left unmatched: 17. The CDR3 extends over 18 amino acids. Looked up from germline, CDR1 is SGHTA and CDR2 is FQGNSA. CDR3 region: CASSDRPAASGGASEQYF. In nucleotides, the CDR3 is TGTGCCAGCAGCGATCGACCGGCGGCTAGCGGGGGGGCGAGCGAGCAGTACTTC.

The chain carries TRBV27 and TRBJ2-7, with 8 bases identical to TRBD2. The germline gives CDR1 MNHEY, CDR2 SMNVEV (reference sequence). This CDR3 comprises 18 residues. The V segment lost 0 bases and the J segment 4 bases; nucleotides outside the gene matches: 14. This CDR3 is CASSLSGGWGLVRYEQYF. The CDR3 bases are TGTGCCAGCAGTTTATCGGGTGGGTGGGGACTAGTAAGGTACGAGCAGTACTTC.

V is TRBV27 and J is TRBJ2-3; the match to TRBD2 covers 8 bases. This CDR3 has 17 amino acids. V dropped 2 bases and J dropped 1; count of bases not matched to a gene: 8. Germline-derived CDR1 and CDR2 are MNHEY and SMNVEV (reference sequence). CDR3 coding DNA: TGTGCCAGCAGTTTACCCGGGACTAGAAGGGGCACAGATACGCAGTATTTT. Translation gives CASSLPGTRRGTDTQYF.

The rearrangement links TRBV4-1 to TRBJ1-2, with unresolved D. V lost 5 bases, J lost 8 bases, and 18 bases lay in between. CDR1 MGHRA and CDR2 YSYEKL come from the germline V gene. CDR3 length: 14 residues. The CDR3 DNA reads TGCGCCAGCAGCTCTCAAATGACGCGGGGAGGCTACACCTTC. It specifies CASSSQMTRGGYTF.

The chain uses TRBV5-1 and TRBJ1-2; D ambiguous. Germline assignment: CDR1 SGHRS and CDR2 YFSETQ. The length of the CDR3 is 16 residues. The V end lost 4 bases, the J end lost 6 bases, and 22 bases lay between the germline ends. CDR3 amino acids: CASSLTATPQQDGYTF. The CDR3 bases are TGCGCCAGCAGCCTCACAGCCACTCCCCAGCAGGATGGCTACACCTTC.

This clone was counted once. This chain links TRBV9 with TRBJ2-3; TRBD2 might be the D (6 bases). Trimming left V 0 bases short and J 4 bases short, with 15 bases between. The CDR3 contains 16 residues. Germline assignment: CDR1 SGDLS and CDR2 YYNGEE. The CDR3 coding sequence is TGTGCCAGCAGCGTAGGAGAAGGACCGGGGGCAGATACGCAGTATTTT. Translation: CASSVGEGPGADTQYF. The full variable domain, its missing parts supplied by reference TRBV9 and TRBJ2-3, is DSGVTQTPKHLITATGQRVTLRCSPRSGDLSVYWYQQSLDQGLQFLIQYYNGEERAKGNILERFSAQQFPDLHSELNLSSLELGDSALYFCASSVGEGPGADTQYFGPGTRLTVL.

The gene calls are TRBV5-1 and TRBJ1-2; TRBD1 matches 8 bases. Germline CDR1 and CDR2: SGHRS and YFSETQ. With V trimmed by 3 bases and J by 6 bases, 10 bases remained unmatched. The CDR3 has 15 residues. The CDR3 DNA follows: TGCGCCAGCAGCTCTCCCCGACAGGGGAGGGATGGCTACACCTTC. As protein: CASSSPRQGRDGYTF.

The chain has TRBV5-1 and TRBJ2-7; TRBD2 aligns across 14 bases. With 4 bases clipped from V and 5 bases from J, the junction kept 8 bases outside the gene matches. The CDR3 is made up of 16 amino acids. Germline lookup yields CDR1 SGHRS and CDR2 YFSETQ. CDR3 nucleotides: TGCGCCAGCAGCAGTGCCCCGGGACTAGCGGGGGACGAGCAGTACTTC. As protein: CASSSAPGLAGDEQYF.

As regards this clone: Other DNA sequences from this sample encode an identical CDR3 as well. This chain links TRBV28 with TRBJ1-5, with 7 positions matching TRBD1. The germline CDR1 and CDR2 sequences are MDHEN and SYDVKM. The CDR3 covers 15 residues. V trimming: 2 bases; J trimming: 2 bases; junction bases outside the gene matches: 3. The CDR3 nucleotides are TGTGCCAGCAGTTTACGTGGACAGGGCAATCAGCCCCAGCATTTT. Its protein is CASSLRGQGNQPQHF.

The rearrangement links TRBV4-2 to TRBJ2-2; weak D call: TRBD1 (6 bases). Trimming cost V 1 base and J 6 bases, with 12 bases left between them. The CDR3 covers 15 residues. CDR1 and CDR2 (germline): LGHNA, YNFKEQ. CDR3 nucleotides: TGTGCCAGCAGCCAAGTGGGGGCGCGGTCCGGGGAGCTGTTTTTT. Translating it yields CASSQVGARSGELFF.

CDR3 DNA sequence: TGTGCCTGGATCCCCCTCGGCGGGGGGCCCTACGAGCAGTACTTC. Its translation: CAWIPLGGGPYEQYF. The V call is TRBV30, the J call TRBJ2-7, with 8 positions matching TRBD2. The CDR3 extends over 15 amino acids. J lost 2 bases, V lost 4 bases, and 10 bases had no gene match. Germline CDR1 GTSNPN, CDR2 SVGIG (reference sequence).

The CDR3: CARQRGWDTGELFF. DNA for the CDR3: TGTGCCAGACAACGGGGGTGGGACACCGGGGAGCTGTTTTTT. The gene calls are TRBV2 and TRBJ2-2; D is possibly TRBD2 (6 bases). This CDR3 has 14 amino acids. Trimming removed 9 bases at V and 3 bases at J, with 14 bases between. Germline V gives CDR1 SNHLY, CDR2 FYNNEI. The full variable domain, its missing parts supplied by reference TRBV2 and TRBJ2-2, is EPEVTQTPSHQVTQMGQEVILRCVPISNHLYFYWYRQILGQKVEFLVSFYNNEISEKSEIFDDQFSVERPDGSNFTLKIRSTKLEDSAMYFCARQRGWDTGELFFGEGSRLTVL.

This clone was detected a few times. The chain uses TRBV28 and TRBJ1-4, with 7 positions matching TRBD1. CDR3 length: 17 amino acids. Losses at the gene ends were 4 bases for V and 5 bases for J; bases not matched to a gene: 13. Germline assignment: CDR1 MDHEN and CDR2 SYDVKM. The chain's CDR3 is CASSSTGFTGENEKLFF. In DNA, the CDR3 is TGTGCCAGCAGTTCGACGGGATTTACAGGGGAAAATGAAAAACTGTTTTTT.